The rows below give T cell receptor beta chains drawn from one sample of a study of control samples from healthy donors and cancer patients. Sequenced by immunoSEQ multiplex PCR; TCRdb stores in-frame clones only, minus some. The table has some 150,000 clones, roughly 90% seen once. Sequencing was done on a sample of blood. All receptors come from a man aged 25-45 years in good health. The CDR3 runs from the conserved cysteine through the conserved F or W. A D gene is named only where the DNA matches it firmly. Size is omitted from some rows. Given values are once, few, many or a class for expanded clones.

v_call: TRBV6-2/TRBV6-3
clone_size: -
d_call: -
j_call: TRBJ1-5
cdr3_aa: CASSYYQVNQPQHF
cdr3_nt: TGTGCCAGCAGTTACTACCAGGTCAATCAGCCCCAGCATTTT

v_call: TRBV7-9
clone_size: -
d_call: TRBD1
j_call: TRBJ2-2
cdr3_aa: CASSLAGDRVMFF
cdr3_nt: TGTGCCAGCAGCCTGGCAGGGGACAGGGTGATGTTTTTT

v_call: TRBV7-9
clone_size: -
d_call: -
j_call: TRBJ2-7
cdr3_aa: CASSLAGGPLSYEQYF
cdr3_nt: TGTGCCAGCAGCTTAGCGGGGGGGCCTCTCTCCTACGAGCAGTACTTC

v_call: TRBV29-1
clone_size: -
d_call: -
j_call: TRBJ1-5
cdr3_aa: CSVVQGGGQPQHF
cdr3_nt: TGCAGCGTCGTACAAGGAGGTGGTCAGCCCCAGCATTTT

v_call: TRBV7-6
clone_size: -
d_call: -
j_call: TRBJ2-1
cdr3_aa: CASSYHHRYEQFF
cdr3_nt: TGTGCCAGCAGTTATCATCACAGATATGAGCAGTTCTTC

v_call: TRBV7-6
clone_size: -
d_call: -
j_call: TRBJ2-7
cdr3_aa: CASSLVGYEQYF
cdr3_nt: TGTGCCAGCAGCTTAGTAGGGTACGAGCAGTACTTC

v_call: TRBV10-3
clone_size: -
d_call: -
j_call: TRBJ2-5
cdr3_aa: CAISARGEETQYF
cdr3_nt: TGTGCCATCAGTGCCAGGGGAGAAGAGACCCAGTACTTC

v_call: TRBV5-6
clone_size: -
d_call: -
j_call: TRBJ2-5
cdr3_aa: CASSLVGIQETQYF
cdr3_nt: TGTGCCAGCAGCTTGGTAGGAATACAAGAGACCCAGTACTTC

v_call: TRBV6-2/TRBV6-3
clone_size: -
d_call: -
j_call: TRBJ1-1
cdr3_aa: CASSTRDVGRSTEAFF
cdr3_nt: TGTGCCAGCAGTACCCGGGACGTGGGGCGGAGCACTGAAGCTTTCTTT

v_call: TRBV24-1
clone_size: -
d_call: -
j_call: TRBJ1-6
cdr3_aa: CATRGDGASPLHF
cdr3_nt: TGTGCCACACGGGGGGACGGGGCTTCACCCCTCCACTTT

v_call: TRBV3-1/TRBV3-2
clone_size: once
d_call: -
j_call: TRBJ2-7
cdr3_aa: CASSLRDGGMYEQYF
cdr3_nt: TGTGCCAGCAGCCTCAGGGATGGGGGAATGTACGAGCAGTACTTC

v_call: TRBV29-1
clone_size: -
d_call: -
j_call: TRBJ2-7
cdr3_aa: CSVEGVRENEQYF
cdr3_nt: TGCAGCGTTGAGGGTGTCAGGGAGAACGAGCAGTACTTC

v_call: TRBV6-1
clone_size: few
d_call: -
j_call: TRBJ2-7
cdr3_aa: CASSELFIFGTWGEQYF
cdr3_nt: TGTGCCAGCAGTGAATTGTTTATTTTTGGGACTTGGGGGGAGCAGTACTTC

v_call: TRBV24-1
clone_size: -
d_call: TRBD1
j_call: TRBJ1-5
cdr3_aa: CATSETTGQGFNQPQHF
cdr3_nt: TGTGCCACCAGTGAGACGACGGGACAGGGGTTCAATCAGCCCCAGCATTTT

v_call: TRBV2
clone_size: -
d_call: -
j_call: TRBJ2-2
cdr3_aa: CASTSGGNTGELFF
cdr3_nt: TGTGCCAGCACGTCTGGGGGGAACACCGGGGAGCTGTTTTTT

v_call: TRBV12-5
clone_size: -
d_call: TRBD1
j_call: TRBJ2-3
cdr3_aa: CASTPDRAYTDTQYF
cdr3_nt: TGTGCTAGTACCCCTGACAGGGCTTACACAGATACGCAGTATTTT

v_call: TRBV19
clone_size: -
d_call: TRBD1
j_call: TRBJ2-7
cdr3_aa: CASSTLGQRGGYEQYF
cdr3_nt: TGTGCCAGTAGTACCTTGGGACAGAGAGGAGGCTACGAGCAGTACTTC

v_call: TRBV7-9
clone_size: -
d_call: TRBD1
j_call: TRBJ2-2
cdr3_aa: CASSTTGTGVMGELFF
cdr3_nt: TGTGCCAGCAGTACTACCGGGACAGGGGTCATGGGGGAGCTGTTTTTT

v_call: TRBV24-1
clone_size: -
d_call: -
j_call: TRBJ2-2
cdr3_aa: CATSGVGTNTGELFF
cdr3_nt: TGTGCCACCAGTGGCGTAGGGACGAACACCGGGGAGCTGTTTTTT

v_call: TRBV3-1/TRBV3-2
clone_size: -
d_call: -
j_call: TRBJ2-5
cdr3_aa: CASSQGGQETQYF
cdr3_nt: TGTGCCAGCAGCCAAGGGGGCCAAGAGACCCAGTACTTC

v_call: TRBV9
clone_size: -
d_call: -
j_call: TRBJ2-3
cdr3_aa: CASSVVDSGTDTQYF
cdr3_nt: TGTGCCAGCAGCGTAGTCGATAGCGGCACAGATACGCAGTATTTT

v_call: TRBV5-1
clone_size: -
d_call: -
j_call: TRBJ2-7
cdr3_aa: CASSLAHGAYEQYF
cdr3_nt: TGCGCCAGCAGCTTGGCCCACGGAGCCTACGAGCAGTACTTC

v_call: TRBV5-6
clone_size: -
d_call: TRBD1
j_call: TRBJ2-1
cdr3_aa: CASSGAGGRDEQFF
cdr3_nt: TGTGCCAGCAGCGGGGCAGGGGGAAGGGATGAGCAGTTCTTC